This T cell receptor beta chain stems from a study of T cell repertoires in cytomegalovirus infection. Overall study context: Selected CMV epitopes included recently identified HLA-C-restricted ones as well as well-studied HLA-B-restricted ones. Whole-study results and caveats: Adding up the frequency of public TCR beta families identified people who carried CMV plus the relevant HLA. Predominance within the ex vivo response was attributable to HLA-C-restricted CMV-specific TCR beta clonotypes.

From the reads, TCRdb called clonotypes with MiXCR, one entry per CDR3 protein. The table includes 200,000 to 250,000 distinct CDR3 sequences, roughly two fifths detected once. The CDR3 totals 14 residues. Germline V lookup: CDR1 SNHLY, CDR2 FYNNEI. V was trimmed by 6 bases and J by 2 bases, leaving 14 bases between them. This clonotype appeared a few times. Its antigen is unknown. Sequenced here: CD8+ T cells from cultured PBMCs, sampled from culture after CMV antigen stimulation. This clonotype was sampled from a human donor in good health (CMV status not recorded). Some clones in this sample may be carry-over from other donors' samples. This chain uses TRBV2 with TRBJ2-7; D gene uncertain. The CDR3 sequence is CASSQLGHPYEQYF. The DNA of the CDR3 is TGTGCCAGCAGCCAACTGGGCCATCCCTACGAGCAGTACTTC.